This entry lists 18 T cell receptor beta chains sequenced from one sample in a study of cytotoxic CD8 clonotypes in ibrutinib-treated CLL (dated by TCRdb to about 2021). The sample's time point label, in plain terms: 12 months on ibrutinib. The library was built by means of the immunoSEQ multiplex PCR assay. Drawn from immuneACCESS, this table holds only the in-frame rearrangements with V and J called that TCRdb kept. Clones are partly lost; checked studies trace under half to an unresolved V gene and leave the rest unexplained. This sample lists 120,000 to 150,000 clones; approximately 90% were detected once. Jointly, the top ten make up about 10% of the sample. The material was PBMCs, obtained after 12 months of ibrutinib treatment. These TCRs come from a human donor with chronic lymphocytic leukemia.

This chain uses TRBV9 with TRBJ1-2; 10 nucleotides match TRBD1. From germline, CDR1 is SGDLS and CDR2 YYNGEE. V shed 5 bases and J 7 bases; nucleotides not matched to a gene: 5. The CDR3 is made up of 13 amino acids. CDR3 residues: CASSGTGDSGYTF. The CDR3 DNA is TGTGCCAGCAGTGGGACAGGGGATTCTGGCTACACCTTC.

The V call is TRBV7-9, the J call TRBJ1-5; D ambiguous. Germline V gene sequence: CDR1 SEHNR, CDR2 FQNEAQ (reference sequence). The CDR3 spans 13 residues. V dropped 1 base and J dropped 7 bases, with 8 bases sitting between them. The CDR3 DNA reads as TGTGCCAGCAGCTTAGGTGAGTTCCAGCCCCAGCATTTT. As protein: CASSLGEFQPQHF.

Only a few counts were recorded for this clone. The chain carries TRBV27 and TRBJ1-2; 9 bases line up with TRBD1. After removal of 6 bases from V and 8 bases from J, the junction contained 7 bases not matched to a gene. The CDR3 is 13 amino acids. From germline, CDR1 is MNHEY and CDR2 SMNVEV (reference sequence). CDR3 residues: CASSTDRGSGYTF. The CDR3 nucleotides read TGTGCCAGCAGCACCGACAGGGGGAGCGGCTACACCTTC.

The V gene is TRBV28, the J gene TRBJ2-7; maybe TRBD2 (5 bases). The CDR3 runs 12 residues. Between the trimmed V and J ends, which lost 6 bases and 3 bases, there was a span of 9 bases. The germline V gene encodes CDR1 MDHEN and CDR2 SYDVKM. Here the CDR3 reads CASRDSIYEQYF. CDR3 DNA sequence: TGTGCCAGCAGGGACTCGATCTACGAGCAGTACTTC.

Here the CDR3 reads CAISDSAAQYF. The DNA of the CDR3 is TGTGCCATCAGTGATTCTGCAGCCCAGTATTTT. This chain joins TRBV10-3 and TRBJ2-3; unclear D gene. CDR1 ENHRY and CDR2 SYGVKD come from the germline V gene. The CDR3 loop spans 11 amino acids. The V and J ends lost 3 bases and 12 bases respectively, with 10 bases between them.

This chain uses TRBV2 with TRBJ2-6; tentative D call: TRBD1 (5 bases). The CDR3 runs to 17 residues. V was pared by 6 bases and J by 0 bases, with 15 bases between. CDR1 and CDR2 from the germline V gene are SNHLY and FYNNEI. The CDR3, as DNA: TGTGCCAGCAGCAAGGTAGACAGCAGCTCTGGGGCCAACGTCCTGACTTTC. It specifies CASSKVDSSSGANVLTF. Full variable domain (missing parts from reference TRBV2 and TRBJ2-6): EPEVTQTPSHQVTQMGQEVILRCVPISNHLYFYWYRQILGQKVEFLVSFYNNEISEKSEIFDDQFSVERPDGSNFTLKIRSTKLEDSAMYFCASSKVDSSSGANVLTFGAGSRLTVL.

The chain combines TRBV6-5 with TRBJ1-5; D unresolved. Germline V gene sequence: CDR1 MNHEY, CDR2 SVGAGI. V lost 7 bases to trimming and J lost 0 bases, with 13 bases between them. This CDR3 contains 15 residues. The CDR3 spells CASNLRAYSNQPQHF. The CDR3 nucleotides are TGTGCCAGCAATCTAAGAGCTTATAGCAATCAGCCCCAGCATTTT.

J is TRBJ2-7 and V is TRBV4-1; D may match TRBD1 or TRBD2 (5 bases each). The germline gives CDR1 MGHRA, CDR2 YSYEKL. Between the trimmed V and J ends, which lost 4 bases and 5 bases, there was a span of 18 bases. There are 15 residues in the CDR3. The CDR3 is CASSLGTPLGDEQYF. The CDR3 DNA follows: TGCGCCAGCAGCCTTGGGACCCCGTTGGGGGACGAGCAGTACTTC.

The V call is TRBV18, the J call TRBJ1-1; TRBD1 matches at 9 bases. The CDR3 is 15 residues long. The V gene end was trimmed by 4 bases and the J gene end by 3 bases; junction bases not matched to a gene: 6. Germline assignment: CDR1 KGHSH and CDR2 LQKENI. As DNA, the CDR3 is TGTGCCAGCTCACTTACAGGGGGCTGGGACACTGAAGCTTTCTTT. Its translation is CASSLTGGWDTEAFF.

The V call is TRBV7-9, the J call TRBJ1-1, with 8 bases that match TRBD1. CDR1 and CDR2 (germline): SEHNR, FQNEAQ (reference sequence). Trimming cost V 4 bases and J 8 bases; bases outside gene matches: 9. This CDR3 comprises 14 residues. CDR3 bases: TGTGCCAGCAGCTCTTTTGGACAGGGCCCAGAAGCTTTCTTT. Its protein is CASSSFGQGPEAFF.

The chain carries TRBV6-5 and TRBJ2-3, with D perhaps TRBD2 (5 bases). Germline V CDR1 and CDR2: MNHEY, SVGAGI. This CDR3 spans 15 amino acids. Trimming removed 2 bases from V and 7 bases from J, with 16 bases in between. The CDR3 here is CASSYVLAGKNTQYF. The CDR3 nucleotides are TGTGCCAGCAGTTACGTGCTGGCGGGTAAAAATACGCAGTATTTT.

The CDR3 DNA reads TGTGCCAGCAGTCCGATGACTAGCGGGGGCCAAGAGACCCAGTACTTC. It translates to CASSPMTSGGQETQYF. This chain links TRBV28 with TRBJ2-5, with 12 bases aligning to TRBD2. The germline CDR1 and CDR2 sequences are MDHEN and SYDVKM. The CDR3 runs 16 residues. Trimming at V came to 5 bases and at J to 1 base, leaving 5 bases not matched to a gene.

The table lists this clone with a count of one. The chain carries TRBV7-8 and TRBJ1-5; D unclear. V lost 1 base and J lost 2, with 12 bases in between. Germline assignment: CDR1 SGHVS and CDR2 FQNEAQ. The CDR3 has 16 amino acids. This chain's CDR3 is CASSLGPGGGNQPQHF. The CDR3 bases are TGTGCCAGCAGCTTAGGTCCGGGAGGCGGCAATCAGCCCCAGCATTTT.

J is TRBJ2-1 and V is TRBV19, with 16 nucleotides matching TRBD2. V gave up 7 bases and J gave up 10 bases; unmatched junction bases: 13. The length of the CDR3 is 17 residues. Germline-derived CDR1 and CDR2 are LNHDA and SQIVND (reference sequence). CDR3 nucleotide sequence: TGTGCCAGTACTGATTACCCGGGACTAGCGGGAGGGCCCGAGCAGTTCTTC. This codes for CASTDYPGLAGGPEQFF.

V gene TRBV7-9 combines with J gene TRBJ2-4; 7 positions match TRBD2. V lost 5 bases, J lost 7 bases, and 11 bases stayed unmatched. The CDR3 spans 15 residues. Germline CDR1 reads SEHNR; CDR2 reads FQNEAQ (reference sequence). Here the CDR3 reads CASSPPTSLRNIQYF. CDR3 nucleotides: TGTGCCAGCAGCCCCCCGACTAGCCTACGGAACATTCAGTACTTC.

The chain is built from TRBV4-2 and TRBJ2-3, with 7 bases lining up with TRBD2. J was trimmed by 6 bases and V by 3 bases; bases with no gene match: 9. The germline V gene encodes CDR1 LGHNA and CDR2 YNFKEQ. This CDR3 has 15 amino acids. The DNA of the CDR3 is TGTGCCAGCAGCCAGGGGCTAGCGGTAGCCGATACGCAGTATTTT. Protein: CASSQGLAVADTQYF.

The V and J genes are TRBV6-1 and TRBJ2-7, with 9 bases matching TRBD2. Unmatched junction bases numbered 10, after V lost 9 bases and J lost 4 bases. CDR3 length equals 14 residues. Germline V gives CDR1 MNHNS, CDR2 SASEGT. The CDR3 spells CASTDSGRLYEQYF. In nucleotides, the CDR3 is TGTGCCAGTACTGACAGCGGGAGGTTGTACGAGCAGTACTTC.

The J gene is TRBJ1-1, the V gene TRBV5-1; 8 bases fit TRBD1. The CDR3 is made up of 15 amino acids. V dropped 0 bases and J dropped 1; count of bases not matched to a gene: 2. Germline CDR1 SGHRS, CDR2 YFSETQ. The CDR3 here is CASSLGTGPNTEAFF. The CDR3 DNA reads as TGCGCCAGCAGCTTGGGGACAGGGCCGAACACTGAAGCTTTCTTT. The full variable domain, with the rest looked up from reference TRBV5-1 and TRBJ1-1, is KAGVTQTPRYLIKTRGQQVTLSCSPISGHRSVSWYQQTPGQGLQFLFEYFSETQRNKGNFPGRFSGRQFSNSRSEMNVSTLELGDSALYLCASSLGTGPNTEAFFGQGTRLTVV.